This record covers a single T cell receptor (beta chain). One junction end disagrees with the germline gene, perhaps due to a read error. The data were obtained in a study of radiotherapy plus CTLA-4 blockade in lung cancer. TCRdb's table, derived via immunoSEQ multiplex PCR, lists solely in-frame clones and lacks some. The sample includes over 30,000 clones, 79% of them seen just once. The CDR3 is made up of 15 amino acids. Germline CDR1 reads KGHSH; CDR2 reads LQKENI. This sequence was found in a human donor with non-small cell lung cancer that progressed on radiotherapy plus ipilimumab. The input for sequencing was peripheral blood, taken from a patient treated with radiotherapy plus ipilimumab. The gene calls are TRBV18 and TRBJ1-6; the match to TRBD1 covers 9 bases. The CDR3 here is CASSPQKGQGSPLHF. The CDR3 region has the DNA TGTGCCAGCTCCCCACAGAAGGGACAGGGTTCACCCCTCCACTTT.